This TCR beta chain was sequenced in a study of T-cell reconstitution after alpha-beta-depleted transplantation in children. This clonotype showed up many times. This CDR3 spans 15 amino acids. Germline V gene data show CDR1 as DFQATT and CDR2 as SNEGSKA (reference sequence). V shed 5 bases, J shed 4 bases, and the junction held 10 bases outside the gene matches. Unique molecular identifiers were incorporated when the TCRbeta library was constructed. MiXCR, applied by TCRdb to the PCR reads, yields one record per CDR3 protein. The sample carries about 600,000 distinct CDR3 sequences, about 10% recorded once.

The source material was PBMCs from the stem cell graft donor, sampled from the stem cell graft. This receptor was taken from a human donor who donated a stem cell graft to a child with acute myeloid leukemia. The chain recombines TRBV20-1 with TRBJ2-3, with 9 nucleotides matching TRBD1. Here the CDR3 DNA reads TGCAGTGCTTGTCATGCGGGACAGGGCTCAGATACGCAGTATTTT. This codes for CSACHAGQGSDTQYF.